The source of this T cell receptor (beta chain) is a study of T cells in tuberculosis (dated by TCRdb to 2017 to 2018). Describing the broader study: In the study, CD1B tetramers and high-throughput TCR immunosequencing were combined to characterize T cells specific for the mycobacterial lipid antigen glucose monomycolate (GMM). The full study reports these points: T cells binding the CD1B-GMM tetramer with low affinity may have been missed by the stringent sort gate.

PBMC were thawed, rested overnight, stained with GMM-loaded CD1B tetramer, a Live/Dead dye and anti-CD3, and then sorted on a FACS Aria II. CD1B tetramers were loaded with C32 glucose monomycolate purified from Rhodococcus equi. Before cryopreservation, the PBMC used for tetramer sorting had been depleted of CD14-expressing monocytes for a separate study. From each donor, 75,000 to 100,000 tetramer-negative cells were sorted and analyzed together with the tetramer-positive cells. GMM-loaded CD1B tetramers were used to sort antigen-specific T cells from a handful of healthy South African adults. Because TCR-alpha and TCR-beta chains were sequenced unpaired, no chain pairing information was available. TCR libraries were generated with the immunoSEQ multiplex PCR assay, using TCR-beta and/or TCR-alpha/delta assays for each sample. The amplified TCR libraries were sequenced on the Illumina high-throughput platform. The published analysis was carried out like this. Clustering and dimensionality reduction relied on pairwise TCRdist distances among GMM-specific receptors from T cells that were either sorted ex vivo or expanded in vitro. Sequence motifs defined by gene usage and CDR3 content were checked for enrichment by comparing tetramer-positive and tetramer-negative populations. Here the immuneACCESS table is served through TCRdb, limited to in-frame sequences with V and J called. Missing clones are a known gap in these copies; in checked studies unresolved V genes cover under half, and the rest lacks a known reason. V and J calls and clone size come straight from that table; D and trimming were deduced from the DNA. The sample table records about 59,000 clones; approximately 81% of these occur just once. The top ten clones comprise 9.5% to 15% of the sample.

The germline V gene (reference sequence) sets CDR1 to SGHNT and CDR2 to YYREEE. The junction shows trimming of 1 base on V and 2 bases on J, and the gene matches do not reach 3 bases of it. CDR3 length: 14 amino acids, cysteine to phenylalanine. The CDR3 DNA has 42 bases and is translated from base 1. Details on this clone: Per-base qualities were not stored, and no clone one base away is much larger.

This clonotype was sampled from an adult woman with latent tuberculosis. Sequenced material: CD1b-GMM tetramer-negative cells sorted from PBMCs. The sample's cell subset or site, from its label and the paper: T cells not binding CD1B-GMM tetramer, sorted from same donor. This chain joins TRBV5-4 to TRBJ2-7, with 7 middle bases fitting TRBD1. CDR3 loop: CASSLTQGTYEQYF. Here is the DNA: TGTGCCAGCAGCTTGACACAGGGGACCTACGAGCAGTACTTC.